One and the same sample provided the 17 T cell receptor beta chains below, sequenced in a study of PD-L1 blockade in urothelial cancer. Profiling relied on immunoSEQ multiplex PCR, and the TCRdb table lists in-frame clones only, not all of them. The sample lists tens of thousands of clones; roughly 90% were seen once. The time point was: peripheral blood 6 weeks after treatment start. The source material was PBMCs, sampled around atezolizumab (anti-PD-L1) treatment. Receptor source: a man aged 55 to 70 with urothelial cancer.

The J gene is TRBJ2-7, the V gene TRBV19; 10 nucleotides match TRBD2. Germline loops: CDR1 LNHDA, CDR2 SQIVND (reference sequence). The CDR3 covers 15 residues. V shed 3 bases, J shed 2 bases, and the junction held 4 bases outside the gene matches. The CDR3 here is CASSIQAGGTYEQYF. The CDR3 nucleotides read TGTGCCAGTAGTATCCAAGCGGGAGGGACCTACGAGCAGTACTTC.

The chain uses TRBV6-5 and TRBJ2-1; 7 nucleotides line up with TRBD2. V shed 6 bases, J shed 15 bases, and the junction held 11 bases outside the gene matches. CDR3 length: 12 residues. CDR1 and CDR2 (germline): MNHEY, SVGAGI. In nucleotides, the CDR3 is TGTGCCAGCAGCAGAGGCCGGGACTACCCGTTCTTC. This codes for CASSRGRDYPFF.

The genes are TRBV2 and TRBJ2-5, with 8 bases fitting TRBD1. The ends lost 3 bases at V and 3 bases at J; junction bases unmatched: 0. The CDR3 totals 13 residues. The V gene's germline CDR1 is SNHLY and CDR2 FYNNEI. In DNA form, the CDR3 reads TGTGCCAGCAGTGAGGACAGGGAAGAGACCCAGTACTTC. Translating gives CASSEDREETQYF.

V gene TRBV6-5 combines with J gene TRBJ1-3; D gene unclear. There are 15 residues in the CDR3. Deletions cut 0 bases from V and 0 bases from J, with 6 bases between. Looked up from germline, CDR1 is MNHEY and CDR2 is SVGAGI. CDR3: CASSYSGSSGNTIYF. The CDR3 DNA sequence: TGTGCCAGCAGTTACTCGGGGAGCTCTGGAAACACCATATATTTT.

This rearrangement joins TRBV30 to TRBJ1-1; unclear D gene. The CDR3 spans 13 residues. Germline V gene data show CDR1 as GTSNPN and CDR2 as SVGIG (reference sequence). Trimming pared 3 bases from V and 0 bases from J, leaving 8 bases between. Here the CDR3 DNA reads TGTGCCTGGAGAAGAAGAGTGAACACTGAAGCTTTCTTT. As protein: CAWRRRVNTEAFF.

The J gene is TRBJ2-7, the V gene TRBV11-3; no clear D. Trimming took off 6 bases at V and 0 bases at J, with 6 bases between the two ends. Germline V CDR1 and CDR2: SGHNT, YENEEA. The CDR3 runs 12 residues. The CDR3 DNA follows: TGTGCCAGCAGTATTAGCTCCTACGAGCAGTACTTC. Residues: CASSISSYEQYF.

The V and J genes are TRBV7-9 and TRBJ2-7; the match to TRBD1 covers 7 bases. Germline trimming cut 1 base from V and 7 bases from J; bases unmatched to any gene: 10. The V gene's germline CDR1 is SEHNR and CDR2 FQNEAQ (reference sequence). This CDR3 region has 15 residues. CDR3 sequence (DNA): TGTGCCAGCAGCTTAGGACAGGGAAGGGCAGGGGAGCAGTACTTC. It yields the protein CASSLGQGRAGEQYF.

This chain uses TRBV29-1 with TRBJ2-7; 7 bases line up with TRBD2. CDR1 SQVTM and CDR2 ANQGSEA come from the germline V gene. J gave up 5 bases and V 3 bases, and 7 bases lay outside the gene matches. The length of the CDR3 is 13 residues. In DNA form, the CDR3 reads TGCAGCGTTGATGGTGGGGAGGGGAACGAGCAGTACTTC. Amino acids: CSVDGGEGNEQYF.

Only a few counts were recorded for this clone. The chain uses TRBV6-1 and TRBJ2-5, with 13 bases fitting TRBD2. V was clipped by 4 bases and J by 0 bases; unmatched bases: 11. Germline values: CDR1 MNHNS, CDR2 SASEGT. CDR3 length equals 19 residues. CDR3 DNA: TGTGCCAGCAGTGGAGGGACTAGCGGGACTCAACCGTACCAAGAGACCCAGTACTTC. The encoded protein is CASSGGTSGTQPYQETQYF.

The chain has TRBV7-2 and TRBJ1-2, with 10 bases fitting TRBD1. V lost 1 base and J lost 5; bases outside the gene matches: 4. The CDR3 runs to 15 residues. CDR1 and CDR2 (germline): SGHTA, FQGNSA. CDR3 in amino acids: CASSLEGQGTYGYTF. Here the CDR3 DNA reads TGTGCCAGCAGCTTAGAGGGACAGGGGACATATGGCTACACCTTC.

The chain is built from TRBV6-5 and TRBJ2-1, with a weak D call TRBD1 (5 bases). The germline V gene has CDR1 MNHEY and CDR2 SVGAGI. The CDR3 totals 11 residues. The V end was cut by 6 bases, the J end by 7 bases, with 7 bases between. DNA of the CDR3: TGTGCCAGCAGCCGACAGAATGAGCAGTTCTTC. Its translation is CASSRQNEQFF.

The chain joins TRBV27 to TRBJ2-7; D unclear. V lost 0 bases, J lost 4 bases, and 10 bases lay in between. Per germline, CDR1 MNHEY and CDR2 SMNVEV (reference sequence). This CDR3 is built from 14 residues. The CDR3 loop is CASSLSKIGYEQYF. For the CDR3, the DNA is TGTGCCAGCAGTTTATCTAAAATCGGGTACGAGCAGTACTTC.

V is TRBV7-2 and J is TRBJ2-5; tentative D call: TRBD2 (5 bases). This CDR3 has 14 residues. Trimming pared 4 bases from V and 0 bases from J, leaving 9 bases between. Germline V gene sequence: CDR1 SGHTA, CDR2 FQGNSA. CDR3 amino acids: CASSSRRYQETQYF. The CDR3 region has the DNA TGTGCCAGCAGCTCTAGGAGGTACCAAGAGACCCAGTACTTC.

The rearrangement joins TRBV7-9 to TRBJ2-7, with a possible D match to TRBD1 (7 bases). In germline, CDR1 is SEHNR, CDR2 FQNEAQ (reference sequence). Trimming removed 9 bases from V and 2 bases from J, with 20 bases in between. The CDR3 sequence is 15 residues long. The CDR3 is CASTSQGGLTYEQYF. The CDR3 region has the DNA TGTGCCAGTACTAGCCAGGGGGGCCTGACCTACGAGCAGTACTTC.

CDR3 loop: CASSLVAGAGYGYTF. In DNA form, the CDR3 reads TGTGCCAGCAGCTTGGTGGCCGGAGCGGGCTATGGCTACACCTTC. The chain links TRBV5-5 to TRBJ1-2; D is unclear. Trimming took off 0 bases at V and 4 bases at J, with 13 bases between the two ends. Germline V gene lookup returns CDR1 SGHKS and CDR2 YYEKEE (reference sequence). The CDR3 covers 15 residues.

The V gene is TRBV5-1, the J gene TRBJ2-4; 7 positions agree with TRBD1. V lost 3 bases and J lost 0; bases outside the gene matches: 6. The V gene's germline CDR1 is SGHRS and CDR2 YFSETQ. The CDR3 contains 16 residues. CDR3 loop: CASSSWTGIAKNIQYF. The DNA for the CDR3 is TGCGCCAGCAGCTCATGGACAGGTATAGCCAAAAACATTCAGTACTTC. Filled out from reference TRBV5-1 and TRBJ2-4, the complete variable domain reads KAGVTQTPRYLIKTRGQQVTLSCSPISGHRSVSWYQQTPGQGLQFLFEYFSETQRNKGNFPGRFSGRQFSNSRSEMNVSTLELGDSALYLCASSSWTGIAKNIQYFGAGTRLSVL.

The gene calls are TRBV2 and TRBJ1-2, with 8 nucleotides matching TRBD1. Trimming removed 6 bases from V and 0 bases from J; junction bases left unmatched: 3. The CDR3 contains 14 residues. Germline assignment: CDR1 SNHLY and CDR2 FYNNEI. CDR3 nucleotides: TGTGCCAGCAGACGGACAGGGACTAACTATGGCTACACCTTC. Protein product: CASRRTGTNYGYTF.